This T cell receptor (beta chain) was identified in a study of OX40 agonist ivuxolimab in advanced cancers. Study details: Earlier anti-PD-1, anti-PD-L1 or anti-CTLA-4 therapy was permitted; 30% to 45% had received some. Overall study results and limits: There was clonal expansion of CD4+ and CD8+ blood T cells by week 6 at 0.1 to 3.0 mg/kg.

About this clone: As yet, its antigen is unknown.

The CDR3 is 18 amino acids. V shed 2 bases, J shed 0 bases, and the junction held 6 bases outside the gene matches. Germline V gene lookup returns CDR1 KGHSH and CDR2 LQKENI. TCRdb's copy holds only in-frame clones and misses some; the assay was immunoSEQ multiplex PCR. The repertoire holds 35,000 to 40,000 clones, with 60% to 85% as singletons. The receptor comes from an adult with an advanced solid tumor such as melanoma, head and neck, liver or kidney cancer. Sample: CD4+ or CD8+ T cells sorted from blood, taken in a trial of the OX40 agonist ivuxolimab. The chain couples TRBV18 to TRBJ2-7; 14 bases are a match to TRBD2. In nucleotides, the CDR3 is TGTGCCAGCTCACCAGGACTAGCGGGAGGCGCAAGCTCCTACGAGCAGTACTTC. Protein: CASSPGLAGGASSYEQYF.